This T cell receptor (beta chain) was recorded in a study of breast tumors, draining lymph nodes, adjacent tissues. Study-wide points: Compared with lymph nodes, tumors were less diverse; compared with nontumor tissue, more.

TCRdb re-derived calls from the multiplex PCR reads in MiXCR, one entry per CDR3 protein. In the table there are about 180,000 distinct CDR3 sequences, roughly a third of which are singletons. This clonotype was found many times. Its antigen is still unknown. Germline lookup yields CDR1 SEHNR and CDR2 FQNEAQ (reference sequence). V lost 2 bases, J lost 1 base, and 11 bases lay in between. This CDR3 contains 15 residues. Samples came from axillary lymph nodes draining the breast cancer. This chain uses TRBV7-9 with TRBJ2-5; D gene ambiguous. This TCR came from a female donor with breast cancer. Some clones in this sample may be carry-over from other donors' samples. Sequenced input: axillary lymph node tissue. The CDR3 DNA is TGTGCCAGCAGCTTACCCCGACAAGTCCAAGAGACCCAGTACTTC. Translation: CASSLPRQVQETQYF.